This T cell receptor (beta chain) comes out of a study of T-cell memory formation after mild COVID-19. Looking at the study overall: Most TCR clusters belonged to a single donor.

The V segment lost 5 bases and the J segment 1 base; nucleotides outside the gene matches: 2. In germline, CDR1 is SGHTA, CDR2 FQGNSA. The CDR3 spans 14 residues. TCRdb re-analysed the 5' RACE reads in MiXCR, keeping a single row per CDR3 protein. The sample shows roughly 130,000 distinct CDR3 sequences, 5% to 6.5% of them seen only once. The sample holds many counts of this clonotype. Antigen specificity is unknown. Study-wide points: Later expanders leaned CD4+, whereas day 15 to 85 contracting clones were balanced CD4/CD8.

The source material was PBMCs or a T cell subset sorted from them (not recorded which). This TCR derives from an adult woman who had mild COVID-19 (a few samples of this study predate the infection). Cell type and time point are not known. J is TRBJ2-5 and V is TRBV7-2; 9 bases agree with TRBD2. CDR3 sequence (DNA): TGTGCCAGCAGCCCGACTAGCGGCCAAGAGACCCAGTACTTC. Its translation is CASSPTSGQETQYF.